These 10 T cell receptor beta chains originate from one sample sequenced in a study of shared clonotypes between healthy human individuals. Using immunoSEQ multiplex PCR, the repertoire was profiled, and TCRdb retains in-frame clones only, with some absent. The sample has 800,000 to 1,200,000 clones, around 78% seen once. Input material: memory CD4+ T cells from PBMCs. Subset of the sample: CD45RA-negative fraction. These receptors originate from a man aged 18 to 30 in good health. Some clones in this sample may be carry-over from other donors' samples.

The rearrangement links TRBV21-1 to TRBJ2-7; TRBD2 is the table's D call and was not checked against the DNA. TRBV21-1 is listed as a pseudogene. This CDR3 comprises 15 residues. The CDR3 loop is CASSKVSRSSYEQYF. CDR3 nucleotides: TGTGCCAGCAGCAAAGTTTCTCGGAGCTCCTACGAGCAGTACTTC.

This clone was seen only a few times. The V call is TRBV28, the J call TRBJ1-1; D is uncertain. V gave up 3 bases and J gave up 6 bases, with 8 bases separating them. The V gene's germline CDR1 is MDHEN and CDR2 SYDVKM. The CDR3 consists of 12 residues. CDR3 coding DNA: TGTGCCAGCAGTTTGCAGCGTCCTGAAGCTTTCTTT. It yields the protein CASSLQRPEAFF.

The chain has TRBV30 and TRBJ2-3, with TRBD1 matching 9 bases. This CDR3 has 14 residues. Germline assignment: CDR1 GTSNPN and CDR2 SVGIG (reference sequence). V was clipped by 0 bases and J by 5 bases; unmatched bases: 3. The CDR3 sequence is CAWSVGQGKDTQYF. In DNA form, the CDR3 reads TGTGCCTGGAGTGTAGGACAGGGGAAAGATACGCAGTATTTT.

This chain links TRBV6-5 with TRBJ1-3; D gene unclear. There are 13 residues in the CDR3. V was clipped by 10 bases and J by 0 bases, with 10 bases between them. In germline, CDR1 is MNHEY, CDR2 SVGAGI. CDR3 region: CATSMSSGNTIYF. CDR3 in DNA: TGTGCCACCTCCATGAGCTCTGGAAACACCATATATTTT.

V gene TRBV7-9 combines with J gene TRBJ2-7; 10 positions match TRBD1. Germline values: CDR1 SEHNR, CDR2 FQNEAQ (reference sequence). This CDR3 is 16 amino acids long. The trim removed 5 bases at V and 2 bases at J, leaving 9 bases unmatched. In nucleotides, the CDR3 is TGTGCCAGCAGCGGTGAGGGGACAGGGGCTACCTACGAGCAGTACTTC. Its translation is CASSGEGTGATYEQYF.

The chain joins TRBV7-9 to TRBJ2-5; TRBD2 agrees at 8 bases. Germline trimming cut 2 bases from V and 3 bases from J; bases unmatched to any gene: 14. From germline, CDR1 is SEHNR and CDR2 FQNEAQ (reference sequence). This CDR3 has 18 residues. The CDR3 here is CASSLPRRASGRKETQYF. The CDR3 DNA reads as TGTGCCAGCAGCTTACCTCGTAGGGCTAGCGGGCGAAAAGAGACCCAGTACTTC.

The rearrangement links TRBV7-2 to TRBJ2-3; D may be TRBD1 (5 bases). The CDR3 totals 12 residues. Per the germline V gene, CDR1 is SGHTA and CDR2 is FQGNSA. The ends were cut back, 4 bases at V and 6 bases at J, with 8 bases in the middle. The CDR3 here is CASSSSGDTQYF. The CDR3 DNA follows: TGTGCCAGCAGCTCCTCAGGGGATACGCAGTATTTT.

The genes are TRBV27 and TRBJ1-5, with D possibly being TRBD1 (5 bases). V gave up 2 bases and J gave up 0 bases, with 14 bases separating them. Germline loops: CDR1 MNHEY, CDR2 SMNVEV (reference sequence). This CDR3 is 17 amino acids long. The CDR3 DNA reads TGTGCCAGCAGTTTAAATGGTCGGGGCGGTAGCAATCAGCCCCAGCATTTT. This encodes CASSLNGRGGSNQPQHF.

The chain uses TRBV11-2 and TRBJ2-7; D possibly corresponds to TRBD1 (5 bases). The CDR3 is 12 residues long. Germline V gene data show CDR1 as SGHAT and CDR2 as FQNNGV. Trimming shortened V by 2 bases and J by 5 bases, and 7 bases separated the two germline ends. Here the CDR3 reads CASSLIGDEQYF. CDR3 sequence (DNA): TGTGCCAGCAGCTTAATAGGGGACGAGCAGTACTTC.

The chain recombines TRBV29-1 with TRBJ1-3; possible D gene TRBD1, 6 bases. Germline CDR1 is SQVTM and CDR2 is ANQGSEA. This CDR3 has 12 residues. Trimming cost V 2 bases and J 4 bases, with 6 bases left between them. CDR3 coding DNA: TGCAGCGTTGAAAGGGGGGGAAACACCATATATTTT. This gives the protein CSVERGGNTIYF.